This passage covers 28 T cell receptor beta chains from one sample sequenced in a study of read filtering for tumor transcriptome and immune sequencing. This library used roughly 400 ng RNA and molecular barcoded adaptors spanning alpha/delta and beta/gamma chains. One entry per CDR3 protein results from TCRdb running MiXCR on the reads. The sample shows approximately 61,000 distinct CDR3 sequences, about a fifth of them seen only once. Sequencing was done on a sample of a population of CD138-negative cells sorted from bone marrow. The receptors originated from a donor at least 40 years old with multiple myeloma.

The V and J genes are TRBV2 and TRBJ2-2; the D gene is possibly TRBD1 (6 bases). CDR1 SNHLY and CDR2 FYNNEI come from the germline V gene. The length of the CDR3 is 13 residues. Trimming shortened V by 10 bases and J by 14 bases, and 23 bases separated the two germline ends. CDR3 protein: CATAWGRSGGLFF. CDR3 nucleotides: TGTGCCACCGCGTGGGGGCGGAGTGGGGGACTGTTTTTT.

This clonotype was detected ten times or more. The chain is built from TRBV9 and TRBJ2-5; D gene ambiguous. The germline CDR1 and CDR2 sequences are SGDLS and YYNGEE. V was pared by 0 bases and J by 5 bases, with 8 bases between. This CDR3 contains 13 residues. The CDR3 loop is CASSVGNRETQYF. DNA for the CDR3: TGTGCCAGCAGCGTAGGAAATCGGGAGACCCAGTACTTC.

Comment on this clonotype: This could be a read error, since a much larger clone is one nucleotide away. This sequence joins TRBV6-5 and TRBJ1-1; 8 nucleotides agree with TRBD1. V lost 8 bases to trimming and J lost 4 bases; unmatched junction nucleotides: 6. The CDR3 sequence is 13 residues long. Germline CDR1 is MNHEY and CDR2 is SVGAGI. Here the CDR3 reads CASGETGATEAFF. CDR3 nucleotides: TGTGCCAGCGGTGAGACAGGGGCCACTGAAGCTTTCTTT.

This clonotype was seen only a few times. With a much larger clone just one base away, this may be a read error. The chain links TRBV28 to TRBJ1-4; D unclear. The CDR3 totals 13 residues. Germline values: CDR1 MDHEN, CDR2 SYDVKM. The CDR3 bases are TGTGCCGGCAGATCTAACCGGGGTGAAAAACTGTTTTTT. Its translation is CAGRSNRGEKLFF. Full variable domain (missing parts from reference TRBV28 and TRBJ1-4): DVKVTQSSRYLVKRTGEKVFLECVQDMDHENMFWYRQDPGLGLRLIYFSYDVKMKEKGDIPEGYSVSREKKERFSLILESASTNQTSMYLCAGRSNRGEKLFFGSGTQLSVL.

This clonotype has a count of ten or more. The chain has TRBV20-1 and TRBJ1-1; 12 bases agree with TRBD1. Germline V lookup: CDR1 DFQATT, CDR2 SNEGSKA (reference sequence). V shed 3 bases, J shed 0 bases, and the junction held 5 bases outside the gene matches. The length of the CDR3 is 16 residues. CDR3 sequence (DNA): TGCAGTGCTAGGCCCCGGGACAGGGGGCTGAACACTGAAGCTTTCTTT. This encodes CSARPRDRGLNTEAFF.

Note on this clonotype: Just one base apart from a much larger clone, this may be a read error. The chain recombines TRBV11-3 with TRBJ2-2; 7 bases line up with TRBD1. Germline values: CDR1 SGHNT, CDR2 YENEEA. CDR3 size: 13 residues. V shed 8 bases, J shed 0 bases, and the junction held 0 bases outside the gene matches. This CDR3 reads CASGQANTGELFF. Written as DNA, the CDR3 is TGTGCCAGCGGACAGGCGAACACCGGGGAGCTGTTTTTT. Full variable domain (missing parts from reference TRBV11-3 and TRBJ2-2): EAGVVQSPRYKIIEKKQPVAFWCNPISGHNTLYWYLQNLGQGPELLIRYENEEAVDDSQLPKDRFSAERLKGVDSTLKIQPAELGDSAVYLCASGQANTGELFFGEGSRLTVL.

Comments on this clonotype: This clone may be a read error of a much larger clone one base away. Here the CDR3 reads CACRRVTEAFF. CDR3 sequence (DNA): TGTGCCTGCCGCAGGGTAACTGAAGCTTTCTTT. V gene TRBV6-2 or TRBV6-3 combines with J gene TRBJ1-1, with D possibly being TRBD1 (5 bases). The CDR3 consists of 11 residues. V gave up 11 bases and J gave up 5 bases, with 12 bases separating them. CDR1 is MNHEY and CDR2 is SVGEGT in the germline V gene.

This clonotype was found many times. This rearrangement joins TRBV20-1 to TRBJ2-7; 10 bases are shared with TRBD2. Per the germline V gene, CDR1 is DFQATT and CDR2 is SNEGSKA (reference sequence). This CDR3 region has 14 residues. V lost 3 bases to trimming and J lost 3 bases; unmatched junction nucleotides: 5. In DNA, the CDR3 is TGCAGTGCTAGTGGGACTAGCGATCACTACGAGCAGTACTTC. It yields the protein CSASGTSDHYEQYF.

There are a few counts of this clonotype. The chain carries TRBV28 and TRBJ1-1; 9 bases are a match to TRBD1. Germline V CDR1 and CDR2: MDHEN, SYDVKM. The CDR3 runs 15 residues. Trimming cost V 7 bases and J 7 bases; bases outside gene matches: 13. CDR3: CASTSSGQGLLEAFF. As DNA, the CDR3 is TGTGCCAGCACCTCGTCGGGACAGGGCCTCCTTGAAGCTTTCTTT.

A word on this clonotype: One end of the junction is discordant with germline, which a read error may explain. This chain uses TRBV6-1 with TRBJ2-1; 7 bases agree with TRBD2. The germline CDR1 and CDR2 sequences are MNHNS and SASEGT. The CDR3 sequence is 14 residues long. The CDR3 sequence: CASSDVGGPYEQFF. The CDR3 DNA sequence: TGTGCCAGTAGTGATGTGGGAGGGCCCTATGAGCAGTTCTTC.

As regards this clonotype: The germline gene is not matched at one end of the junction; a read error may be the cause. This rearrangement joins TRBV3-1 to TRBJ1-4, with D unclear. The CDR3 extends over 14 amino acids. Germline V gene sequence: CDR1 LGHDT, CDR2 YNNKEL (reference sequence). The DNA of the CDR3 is TGTGCCAGCAGCCAAGGCAGCTCTGGTGAAAAACCGTTTTTT. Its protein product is CASSQGSSGEKPFF. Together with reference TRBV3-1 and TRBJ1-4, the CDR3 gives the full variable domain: DTAVSQTPKYLVTQMGNDKSIKCEQNLGHDTMYWYKQDSKKFLKIMFSYNNKELIINETVPNRFSPKSPDKAHLNLHINSLELGDSAVYFCASSQGSSGEKPFFGSGTQLSVL.

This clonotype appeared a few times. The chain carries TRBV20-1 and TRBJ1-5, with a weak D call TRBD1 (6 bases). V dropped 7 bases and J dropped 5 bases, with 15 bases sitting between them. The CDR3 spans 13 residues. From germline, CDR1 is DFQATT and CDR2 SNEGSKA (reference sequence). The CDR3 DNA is TGCAGTGTCACTCAGGGGTTCGATCAGCCCCAGCATTTT. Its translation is CSVTQGFDQPQHF.

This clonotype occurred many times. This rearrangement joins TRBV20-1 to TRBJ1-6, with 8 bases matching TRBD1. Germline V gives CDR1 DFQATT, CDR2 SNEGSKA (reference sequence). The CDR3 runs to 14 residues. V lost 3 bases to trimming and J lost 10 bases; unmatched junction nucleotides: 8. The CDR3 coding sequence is TGCAGTGCTAGTCAGGACAGGGAAAACTCACCCCTCCACTTT. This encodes CSASQDRENSPLHF.

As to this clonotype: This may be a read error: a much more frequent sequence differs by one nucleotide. CDR3 in DNA: TGTGCCAGCAGCTTACCCTTAGCGGGGGGCTCCTACGAGCGGTACTTC. This codes for CASSLPLAGGSYERYF. V gene TRBV7-2 combines with J gene TRBJ2-7; 10 bases are a match to TRBD2. The CDR3 extends over 16 amino acids. CDR1 is SGHTA and CDR2 is FQGNSA in the germline V gene.

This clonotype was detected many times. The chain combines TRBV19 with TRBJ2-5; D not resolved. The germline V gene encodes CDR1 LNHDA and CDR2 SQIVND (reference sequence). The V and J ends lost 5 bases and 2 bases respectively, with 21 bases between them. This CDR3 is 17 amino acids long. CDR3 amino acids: CASSPGPIVALQETQYF. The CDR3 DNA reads TGTGCCAGTAGTCCCGGACCGATCGTGGCCCTACAAGAGACCCAGTACTTC. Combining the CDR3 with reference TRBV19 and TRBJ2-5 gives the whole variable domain DGGITQSPKYLFRKEGQNVTLSCEQNLNHDAMYWYRQDPGQGLRLIYYSQIVNDFQKGDIAEGYSVSREKKESFPLTVTSAQKNPTAFYLCASSPGPIVALQETQYFGPGTRLLVL.

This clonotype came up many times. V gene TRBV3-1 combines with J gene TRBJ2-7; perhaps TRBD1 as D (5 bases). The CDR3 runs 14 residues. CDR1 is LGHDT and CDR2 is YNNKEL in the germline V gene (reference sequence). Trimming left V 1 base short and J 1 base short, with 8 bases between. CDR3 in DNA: TGTGCCAGCAGCCAAGTGCAGGGATCCTACGAGCAGTACTTC. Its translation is CASSQVQGSYEQYF.

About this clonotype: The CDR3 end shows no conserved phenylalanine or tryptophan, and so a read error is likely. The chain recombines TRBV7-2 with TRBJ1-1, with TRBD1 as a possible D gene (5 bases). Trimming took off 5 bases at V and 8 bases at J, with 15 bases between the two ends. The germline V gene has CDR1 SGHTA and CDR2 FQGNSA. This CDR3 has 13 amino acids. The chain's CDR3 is CASSARRGVEAFI. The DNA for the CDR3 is TGTGCCAGCAGCGCGAGACGGGGGGTGGAAGCTTTCATT.

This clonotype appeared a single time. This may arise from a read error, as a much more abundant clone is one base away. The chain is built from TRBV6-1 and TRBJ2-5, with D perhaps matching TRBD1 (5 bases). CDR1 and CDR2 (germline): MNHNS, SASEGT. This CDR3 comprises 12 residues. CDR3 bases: TGTACCAGCAGTGATCCCGGACAAGTCTGGTACTTC. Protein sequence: CTSSDPGQVWYF.

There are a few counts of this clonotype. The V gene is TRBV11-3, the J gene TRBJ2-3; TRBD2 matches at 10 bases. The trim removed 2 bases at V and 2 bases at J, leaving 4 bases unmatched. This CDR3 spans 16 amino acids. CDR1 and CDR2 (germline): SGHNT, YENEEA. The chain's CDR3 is CASSLSLAGNTDTQYF. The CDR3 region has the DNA TGTGCCAGCAGCTTATCACTAGCGGGAAACACAGATACGCAGTATTTT. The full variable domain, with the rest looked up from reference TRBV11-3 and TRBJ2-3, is EAGVVQSPRYKIIEKKQPVAFWCNPISGHNTLYWYLQNLGQGPELLIRYENEEAVDDSQLPKDRFSAERLKGVDSTLKIQPAELGDSAVYLCASSLSLAGNTDTQYFGPGTRLTVL.

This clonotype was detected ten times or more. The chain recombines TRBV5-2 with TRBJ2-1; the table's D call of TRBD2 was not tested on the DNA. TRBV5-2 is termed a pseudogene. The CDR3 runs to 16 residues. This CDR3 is CASSSSLAGGVDEQFF. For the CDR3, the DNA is TGTGCCAGCAGCTCGAGTCTAGCGGGAGGGGTAGACGAGCAGTTCTTC.

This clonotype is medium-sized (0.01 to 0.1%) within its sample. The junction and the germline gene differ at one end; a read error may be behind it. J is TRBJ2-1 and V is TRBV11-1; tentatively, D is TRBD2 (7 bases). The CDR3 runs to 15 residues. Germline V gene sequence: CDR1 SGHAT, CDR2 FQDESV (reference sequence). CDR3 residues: CASSSGGLRGNEQSF. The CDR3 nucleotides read TGTGCCAGCAGCTCCGGGGGGCTCCGGGGCAATGAGCAGTCCTTC.

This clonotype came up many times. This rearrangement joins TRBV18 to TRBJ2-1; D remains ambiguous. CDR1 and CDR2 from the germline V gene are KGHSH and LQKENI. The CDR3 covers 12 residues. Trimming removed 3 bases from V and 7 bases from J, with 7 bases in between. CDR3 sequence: CASSPNRNEQFF. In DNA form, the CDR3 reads TGTGCCAGCTCACCGAACCGGAATGAGCAGTTCTTC. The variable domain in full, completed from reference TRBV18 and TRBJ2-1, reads NAGVMQNPRHLVRRRGQEARLRCSPMKGHSHVYWYRQLPEEGLKFMVYLQKENIIDESGMPKERFSAEFPKEGPSILRIQQVVRGDSAAYFCASSPNRNEQFFGPGTRLTVL.

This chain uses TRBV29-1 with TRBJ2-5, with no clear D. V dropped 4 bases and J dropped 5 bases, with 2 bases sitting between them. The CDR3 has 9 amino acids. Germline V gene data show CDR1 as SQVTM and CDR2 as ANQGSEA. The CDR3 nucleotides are TGCAGCGTTGGGGAGACCCAGTACTTC. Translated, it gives CSVGETQYF. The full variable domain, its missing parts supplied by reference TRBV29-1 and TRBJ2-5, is SAVISQKPSRDICQRGTSLTIQCQVDSQVTMMFWYRQQPGQSLTLIATANQGSEATYESGFVIDKFPISRPNLTFSTLTVSNMSPEDSSIYLCSVGETQYFGPGTRLLVL.

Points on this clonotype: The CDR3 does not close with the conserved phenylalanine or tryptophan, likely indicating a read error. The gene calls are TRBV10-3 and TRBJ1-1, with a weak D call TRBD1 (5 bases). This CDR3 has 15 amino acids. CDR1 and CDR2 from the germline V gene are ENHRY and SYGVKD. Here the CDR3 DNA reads TGTGCCATCAGTGGATCGGGAGAGAGGGGCACTGACGCTTTCCTT. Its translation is CAISGSGERGTDAFL.

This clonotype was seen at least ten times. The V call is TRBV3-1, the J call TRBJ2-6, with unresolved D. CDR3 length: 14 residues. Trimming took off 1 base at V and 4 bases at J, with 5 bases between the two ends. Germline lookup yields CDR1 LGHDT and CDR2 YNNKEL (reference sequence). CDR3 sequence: CASSQAAGANVLTF. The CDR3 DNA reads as TGTGCCAGCAGCCAAGCCGCAGGGGCCAACGTCCTGACTTTC.

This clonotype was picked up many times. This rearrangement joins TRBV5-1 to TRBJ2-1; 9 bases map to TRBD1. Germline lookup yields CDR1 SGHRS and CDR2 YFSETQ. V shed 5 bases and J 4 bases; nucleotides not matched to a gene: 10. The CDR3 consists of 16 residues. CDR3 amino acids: CASSQTGTGLYNEQFF. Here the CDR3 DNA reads TGCGCCAGCAGTCAAACCGGGACAGGGTTGTACAATGAGCAGTTCTTC.

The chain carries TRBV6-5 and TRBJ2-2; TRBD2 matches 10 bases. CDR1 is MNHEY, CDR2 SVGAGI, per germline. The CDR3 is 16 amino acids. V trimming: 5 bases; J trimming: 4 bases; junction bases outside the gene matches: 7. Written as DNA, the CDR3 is TGTGCCAGCAGTCGCCTACTAGCGGGAAGCACCGGGGAGCTGTTTTTT. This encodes CASSRLLAGSTGELFF.

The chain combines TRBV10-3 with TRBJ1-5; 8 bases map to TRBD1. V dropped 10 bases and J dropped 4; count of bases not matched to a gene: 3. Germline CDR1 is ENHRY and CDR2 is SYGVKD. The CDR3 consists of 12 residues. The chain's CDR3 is CATRTGNQPQHF. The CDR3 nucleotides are TGTGCCACCCGGACAGGGAATCAGCCCCAGCATTTT.